This T cell receptor (beta chain) was documented in a study of shared clonotypes between healthy human individuals. Study-wide context: In total, the donors were a couple of women and a few men aged 18 to 49.

Assay used: immunoSEQ multiplex PCR; TCRdb lists only in-frame clones, some missing. The sample comprises around 1,900,000 clones, just under 95% of which are singletons, and 1.5% to 2% rests with the top ten. Naive CD8 populations comprised CD45RO-negative cells positively selected for CCR7, excluding terminally differentiated effector memory CD45RA+ cells. Study donors comprised healthy, HIV-negative adults devoid of recent acute infection or vaccination. Only Caucasian adults living in Nashville, Tennessee served as donors. Study-level findings and limits: Donor scarcity curtailed the genetic and exposure-history diversity represented herein.

Germline values: CDR1 SGHVS, CDR2 FQNEAQ. The V gene lost 5 bases and the J gene lost 5 bases, with 12 bases spanning the gap. CDR3 length: 13 residues. For this clone: Antigen: not known.

The sample consisted of naive CD8+ T cells from PBMCs. The source of this sequence is a young man in good health. Some clones in this sample may be carry-over from other donors' samples. The chain joins TRBV7-8 to TRBJ1-2, with D unresolved. The CDR3 region is CASSTSGPYGYTF. CDR3 DNA sequence: TGTGCCAGCAGCACATCAGGACCTTATGGCTACACCTTC.